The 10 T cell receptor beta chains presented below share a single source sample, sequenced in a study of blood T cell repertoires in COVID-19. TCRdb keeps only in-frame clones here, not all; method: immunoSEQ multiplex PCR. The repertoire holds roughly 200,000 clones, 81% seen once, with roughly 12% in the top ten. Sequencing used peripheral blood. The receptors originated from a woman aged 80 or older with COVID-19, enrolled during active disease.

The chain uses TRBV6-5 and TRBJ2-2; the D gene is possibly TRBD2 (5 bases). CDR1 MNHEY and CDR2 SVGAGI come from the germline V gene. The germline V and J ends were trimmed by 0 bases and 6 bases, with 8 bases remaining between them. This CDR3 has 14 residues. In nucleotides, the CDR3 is TGTGCCAGCAGTTACTCCCCTAGCCCCGGGGAGCTGTTTTTT. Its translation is CASSYSPSPGELFF.

CDR3 loop: CASSRPGLAWQFF. The DNA for the CDR3 is TGTGCCAGCAGCAGACCGGGACTAGCTTGGCAGTTCTTC. This rearrangement joins TRBV21-1 to TRBJ2-1; the DNA was not compared with TRBD2, the D call given in the table. TRBV21-1 corresponds to a pseudogene. CDR3 size: 13 residues.

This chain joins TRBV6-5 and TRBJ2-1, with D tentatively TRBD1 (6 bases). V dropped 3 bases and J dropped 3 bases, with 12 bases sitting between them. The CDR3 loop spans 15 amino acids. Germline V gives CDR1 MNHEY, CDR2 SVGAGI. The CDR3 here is CASSYLQGYYNEQFF. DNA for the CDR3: TGTGCCAGCAGTTATTTACAGGGATACTACAATGAGCAGTTCTTC.

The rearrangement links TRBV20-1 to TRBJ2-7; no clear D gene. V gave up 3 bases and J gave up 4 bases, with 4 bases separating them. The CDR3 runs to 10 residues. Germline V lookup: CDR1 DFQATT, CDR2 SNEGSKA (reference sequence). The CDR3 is CSARRYEQYF. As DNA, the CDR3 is TGCAGTGCTAGGAGATACGAGCAGTACTTC.

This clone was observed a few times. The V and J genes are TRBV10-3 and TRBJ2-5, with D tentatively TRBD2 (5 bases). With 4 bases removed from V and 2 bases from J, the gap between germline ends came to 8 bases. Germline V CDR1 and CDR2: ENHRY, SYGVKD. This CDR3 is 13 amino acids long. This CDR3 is CAISAGKQETQYF. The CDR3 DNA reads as TGTGCCATCAGTGCGGGGAAACAAGAGACCCAGTACTTC.

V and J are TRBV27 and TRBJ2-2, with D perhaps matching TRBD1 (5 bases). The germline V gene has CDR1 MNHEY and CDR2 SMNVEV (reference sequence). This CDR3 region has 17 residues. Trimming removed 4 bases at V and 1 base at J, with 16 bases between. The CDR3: CASSSYPFQGNTGELFF. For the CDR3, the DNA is TGTGCCAGCAGTTCATATCCGTTTCAGGGGAACACCGGGGAGCTGTTTTTT.

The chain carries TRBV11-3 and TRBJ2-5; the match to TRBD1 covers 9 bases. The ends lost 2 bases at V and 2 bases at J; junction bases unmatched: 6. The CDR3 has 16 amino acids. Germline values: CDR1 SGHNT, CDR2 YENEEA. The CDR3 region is CASSLRGTGYQETQYF. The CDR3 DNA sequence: TGTGCCAGCAGCTTAAGAGGGACAGGGTATCAAGAGACCCAGTACTTC.

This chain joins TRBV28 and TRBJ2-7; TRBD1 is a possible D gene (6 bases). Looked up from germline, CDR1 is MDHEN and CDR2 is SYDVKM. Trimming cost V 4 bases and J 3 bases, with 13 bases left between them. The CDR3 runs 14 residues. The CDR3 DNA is TGTGCCAGCAGTTCCCAGGGGACCGGCTACGAGCAGTACTTC. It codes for CASSSQGTGYEQYF.

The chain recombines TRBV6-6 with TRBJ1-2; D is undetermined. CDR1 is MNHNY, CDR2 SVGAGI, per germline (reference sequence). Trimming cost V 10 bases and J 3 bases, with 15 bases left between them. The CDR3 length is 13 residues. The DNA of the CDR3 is TGTGCCACCTCCTTCTATTCACACTATGGCTACACCTTC. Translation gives CATSFYSHYGYTF.

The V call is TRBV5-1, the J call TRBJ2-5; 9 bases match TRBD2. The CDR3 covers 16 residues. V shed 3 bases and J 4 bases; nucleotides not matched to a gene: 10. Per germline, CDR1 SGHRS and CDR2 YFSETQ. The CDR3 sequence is CASSWGLAGAGETQYF. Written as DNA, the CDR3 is TGCGCCAGCAGCTGGGGACTAGCTGGGGCAGGAGAGACCCAGTACTTC.